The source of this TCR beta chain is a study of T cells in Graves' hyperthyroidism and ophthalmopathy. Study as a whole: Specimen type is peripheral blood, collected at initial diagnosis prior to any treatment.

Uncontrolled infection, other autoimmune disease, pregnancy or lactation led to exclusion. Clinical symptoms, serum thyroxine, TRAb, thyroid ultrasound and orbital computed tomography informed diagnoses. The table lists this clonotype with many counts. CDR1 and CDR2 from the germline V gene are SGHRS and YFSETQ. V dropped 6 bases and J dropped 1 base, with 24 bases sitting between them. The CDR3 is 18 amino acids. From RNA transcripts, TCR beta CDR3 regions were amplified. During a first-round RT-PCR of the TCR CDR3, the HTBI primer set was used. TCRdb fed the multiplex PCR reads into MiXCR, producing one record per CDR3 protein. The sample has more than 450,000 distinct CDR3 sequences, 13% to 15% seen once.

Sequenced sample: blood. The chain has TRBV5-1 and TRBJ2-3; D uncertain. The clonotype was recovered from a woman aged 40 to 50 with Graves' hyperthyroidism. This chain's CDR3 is CASTLGKRRPERTDTQYF. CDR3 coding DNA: TGCGCCAGCACCCTGGGCAAACGACGGCCCGAGCGCACAGATACGCAGTATTTT. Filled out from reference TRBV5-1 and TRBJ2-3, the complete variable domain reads KAGVTQTPRYLIKTRGQQVTLSCSPISGHRSVSWYQQTPGQGLQFLFEYFSETQRNKGNFPGRFSGRQFSNSRSEMNVSTLELGDSALYLCASTLGKRRPERTDTQYFGPGTRLTVL.